These 9 T cell receptor beta chains were all obtained from the same sample, sequenced in a study of a mutant IDH1 vaccine in newly diagnosed glioma. Time point here: week 5, during vaccination. Every vaccination contained 300 ug of the mutant IDH1 20-mer peptide and was paired with topical imiquimod. What these receptors recognize is not known. The assay was immunoSEQ multiplex PCR, and TCRdb's table has in-frame clones only and misses some. The table has roughly 62,000 clones, around 80% seen once; the top ten hold 6.5% to 9%. The input for sequencing was PBMCs, taken from a glioma patient whose treatment included an IDH1 peptide vaccine. Receptors were obtained from a woman aged 45-65 years with glioma.

The J gene is TRBJ2-2, the V gene TRBV7-9; the D is unclear. Germline V lookup: CDR1 SEHNR, CDR2 FQNEAQ (reference sequence). Trimming left V 5 bases short and J 7 bases short, with 14 bases between. This CDR3 comprises 14 residues. The CDR3 sequence: CASSPHTGGGELFF. CDR3 nucleotides: TGTGCCAGCAGCCCTCACACGGGTGGCGGGGAGCTGTTTTTT.

The chain carries TRBV28 and TRBJ1-5, with 7 bases aligning to TRBD1. With V trimmed by 4 bases and J by 7 bases, 7 bases remained unmatched. The CDR3 is made up of 14 amino acids. Germline CDR1 reads MDHEN; CDR2 reads SYDVKM. Here the CDR3 reads CASSSRQGIQPQHF. CDR3 DNA: TGTGCCAGCAGTTCCCGACAGGGAATACAGCCCCAGCATTTT.

This clone was seen only once. The rearrangement links TRBV5-6 to TRBJ2-7; D ambiguous. The ends were cut back, 4 bases at V and 1 base at J, with 6 bases in the middle. The CDR3 is made up of 12 amino acids. Per the germline V gene, CDR1 is SGHDT and CDR2 is YYEEEE. CDR3 loop: CASSRQSYEQYF. The DNA of the CDR3 is TGTGCCAGCAGCCGCCAATCCTACGAGCAGTACTTC.

With regard to this clone: The junction departs from germline at one end; a sequencing error may be responsible. The rearrangement links TRBV7-2 to TRBJ2-2, with 12 bases lining up with TRBD2. This CDR3 is 15 amino acids long. Germline V gene data show CDR1 as SGHTA and CDR2 as FQGNSA. This chain's CDR3 is CASSLAGGYTGELFF. The CDR3 nucleotides read TGTGCCAGCAGCCTAGCGGGGGGGTATACCGGGGAGCTGTTTTTT.

This sequence joins TRBV5-1 and TRBJ1-4; 7 bases align to TRBD1. J lost 1 base, V lost 4 bases, and 7 bases had no gene match. The germline V gene encodes CDR1 SGHRS and CDR2 YFSETQ. This CDR3 contains 16 residues. In nucleotides, the CDR3 is TGCGCCAGCAGCCAGTGGCAGGGGGAAACTAATGAAAAACTGTTTTTT. Residues: CASSQWQGETNEKLFF.

This clone is a singleton in its sample. The V call is TRBV10-3, the J call TRBJ2-5; no clear D gene. Germline CDR1 reads ENHRY; CDR2 reads SYGVKD. CDR3 length: 13 residues. Trimming stripped 4 bases from V and 1 base from J, with 7 bases between. The CDR3 DNA is TGTGCCATCAGTGCGGGCACCCAAGAGACCCAGTACTTC. Translation: CAISAGTQETQYF.

V and J are TRBV6-4 and TRBJ2-6; the D is unclear. The CDR3 extends over 19 amino acids. Trimming took off 2 bases at V and 3 bases at J, with 20 bases between the two ends. Germline-derived CDR1 and CDR2 are MRHNA and SNTAGT. CDR3 amino acids: CASSDEPLSPSRGANVLTF. In nucleotides, the CDR3 is TGTGCCAGCAGTGACGAACCCCTCTCCCCCTCCCGTGGGGCCAACGTCCTGACTTTC.

V is TRBV9 and J is TRBJ2-2; the match to TRBD2 covers 9 bases. The junction had 6 bases not matched to a gene; V was cut back by 2 bases and J by 1 base. Germline V gene sequence: CDR1 SGDLS, CDR2 YYNGEE. The CDR3 is 17 residues long. CDR3 in amino acids: CASSVRSSGVNTGELFF. The DNA of the CDR3 is TGTGCCAGCAGCGTGAGGTCTAGCGGGGTGAACACCGGGGAGCTGTTTTTT.

The J gene is TRBJ2-7, the V gene TRBV9; D not resolved. Deletions cut 0 bases from V and 3 bases from J, with 10 bases between. The length of the CDR3 is 14 residues. Germline CDR1 reads SGDLS; CDR2 reads YYNGEE. Here the CDR3 reads CASSVGVDNYEQYF. As DNA, the CDR3 is TGTGCCAGCAGCGTAGGTGTAGATAACTACGAGCAGTACTTC.